Presented here are 17 T cell receptor beta chains from one specimen sequenced in a study of T cells in pancreatic ductal adenocarcinoma. The selected patients with pancreatic ductal adenocarcinoma had surgery but no neoadjuvant therapy. Sequencing used immunoSEQ multiplex PCR; TCRdb keeps in-frame clones, though not all of them. Of over 85,000 clones in the sample, about 95% were seen once. The material sequenced was PBMCs. These receptors were taken from a human donor with pancreatic ductal adenocarcinoma.

The V gene is TRBV14, the J gene TRBJ2-7, with TRBD2 matching over 7 bases. The CDR3 spans 14 residues. V shed 4 bases, J shed 5 bases, and the junction held 8 bases outside the gene matches. Germline values: CDR1 SGHDN, CDR2 FVKESK. In DNA, the CDR3 is TGTGCCAGCAGCCGCGCGGGAGTAGTGGACGAGCAGTACTTC. Translation gives CASSRAGVVDEQYF.

This chain connects TRBV18 to TRBJ2-7, with 9 bases matching TRBD2. V shed 3 bases and J 0 bases; nucleotides not matched to a gene: 0. Per the germline V gene, CDR1 is KGHSH and CDR2 is LQKENI. CDR3 length: 14 amino acids. CDR3 in DNA: TGTGCCAGCTCACCGACTAGCGGCTCCTACGAGCAGTACTTC. Its translation is CASSPTSGSYEQYF.

This clone has a single count. The chain is built from TRBV5-1 and TRBJ2-5, with unresolved D. The CDR3 is 15 amino acids. Germline V gives CDR1 SGHRS, CDR2 YFSETQ. Trimming left V 0 bases short and J 1 base short, with 10 bases between. The CDR3 DNA reads as TGCGCCAGCAGCTTGGGTGACAAGAGCCAAGAGACCCAGTACTTC. As protein: CASSLGDKSQETQYF.

The rearrangement joins TRBV19 to TRBJ1-1; D is possibly TRBD1 (6 bases). Between the trimmed V and J ends, which lost 5 bases and 7 bases, there was a span of 17 bases. Germline V CDR1 and CDR2: LNHDA, SQIVND (reference sequence). The CDR3 sequence is 14 residues long. The CDR3 DNA is TGTGCCAGTAGTGTCGACCCTCCAGGGGATGAAGCTTTCTTT. Translated, it gives CASSVDPPGDEAFF.

The CDR3, as DNA: TGTGCCAGCAGCATACAAGGGGGCGCGGCTCAGCCCCAGCATTTT. As protein: CASSIQGGAAQPQHF. This sequence joins TRBV6-5 and TRBJ1-5; 7 nucleotides agree with TRBD1. Germline V gives CDR1 MNHEY, CDR2 SVGAGI. V lost 6 bases and J lost 6; bases outside the gene matches: 11. There are 15 residues in the CDR3.

The DNA for the CDR3 is TGTGCCAGCTTCGGAACAGGGGGCAACGAGCAGTACTTC. Its protein is CASFGTGGNEQYF. The chain links TRBV6-1 to TRBJ2-7; TRBD1 agrees at 9 bases. The ends lost 8 bases at V and 5 bases at J; junction bases unmatched: 7. Per germline, CDR1 MNHNS and CDR2 SASEGT. The CDR3 runs 13 residues.

The chain recombines TRBV28 with TRBJ1-1; the D is unclear. This CDR3 comprises 15 residues. Between the trimmed V and J ends, which lost 1 base and 4 bases, there was a span of 13 bases. Looked up from germline, CDR1 is MDHEN and CDR2 is SYDVKM. CDR3 bases: TGTGCCAGCAGTTTATTTGCCCCCGGTGGCACTGAAGCTTTCTTT. Amino acid sequence: CASSLFAPGGTEAFF.

The V call is TRBV4-3, the J call TRBJ2-7; 11 nucleotides line up with TRBD2. The CDR3 has 20 residues. With 0 bases clipped from V and 2 bases from J, the junction kept 15 bases outside the gene matches. Germline CDR1 LGHNA, CDR2 YSLEER. As DNA, the CDR3 is TGCGCCAGCAGCCAAGATCAAGGGACTAGCGGCCCCGGGATCACCTACGAGCAGTACTTC. It translates to CASSQDQGTSGPGITYEQYF.

The chain combines TRBV4-1 with TRBJ1-1, with unresolved D. CDR1 is MGHRA, CDR2 YSYEKL, per germline. V was cut by 6 bases and J by 3 bases, with 11 bases left in between. The CDR3 is 13 residues long. CDR3 region: CASSPLGYTEAFF. DNA of the CDR3: TGCGCCAGCAGTCCCCTCGGGTACACTGAAGCTTTCTTT.

The CDR3 sequence is CASKSAGVISNEQFF. The CDR3 region has the DNA TGTGCCAGCAAAAGTGCGGGAGTGATTAGCAATGAGCAGTTCTTC. The V gene is TRBV27, the J gene TRBJ2-1; 7 bases agree with TRBD2. The germline CDR1 and CDR2 sequences are MNHEY and SMNVEV (reference sequence). The CDR3 contains 15 residues. Trimming at V came to 7 bases and at J to 6 bases, leaving 12 bases not matched to a gene.

The V and J genes are TRBV15 and TRBJ2-7; maybe TRBD1 (6 bases). CDR1 and CDR2 from the germline V gene are LNHNV and YYDKDF (reference sequence). V dropped 1 base and J dropped 3 bases, with 7 bases sitting between them. CDR3 size: 13 residues. The CDR3 region is CATSRGTVYEQYF. In nucleotides, the CDR3 is TGTGCCACCAGCAGAGGGACAGTCTACGAGCAGTACTTC.

This chain links TRBV4-3 with TRBJ2-1; TRBD1 is a possible D gene (6 bases). This CDR3 is 16 amino acids long. The V and J ends lost 1 base and 3 bases respectively, with 13 bases between them. Germline CDR1 LGHNA, CDR2 YSLEER. CDR3 DNA sequence: TGCGCCAGCAGCCAAGTCTGGGACACAAACTACAATGAGCAGTTCTTC. This gives the protein CASSQVWDTNYNEQFF.

This clone appeared a few times. This chain uses TRBV20-1 with TRBJ1-1, with D uncertain. There are 11 residues in the CDR3. Deletions cut 4 bases from V and 6 bases from J, with 9 bases between. CDR1 and CDR2 (germline): DFQATT, SNEGSKA (reference sequence). The CDR3 DNA sequence: TGCAGTGCTAATCTTCCCCCTGAAGCTTTCTTT. It codes for CSANLPPEAFF.

The chain is built from TRBV19 and TRBJ1-3; TRBD1 is a possible D gene (5 bases). V lost 5 bases to trimming and J lost 6 bases, with 14 bases between them. The CDR3 sequence is 14 residues long. Germline V lookup: CDR1 LNHDA, CDR2 SQIVND (reference sequence). CDR3 protein: CASSWWGTENTIYF. As DNA, the CDR3 is TGTGCCAGTAGTTGGTGGGGCACGGAAAACACCATATATTTT.

The chain uses TRBV27 and TRBJ2-7, with D unresolved. The V gene lost 5 bases and the J gene lost 2 bases, with 7 bases spanning the gap. CDR1 and CDR2 (germline): MNHEY, SMNVEV (reference sequence). This CDR3 spans 12 amino acids. The CDR3 bases are TGTGCCAGCAGTCGCGGAGCCTACGAGCAGTACTTC. Protein: CASSRGAYEQYF.

The chain carries TRBV6-4 and TRBJ2-7; 8 positions agree with TRBD2. The CDR3 sequence is 17 residues long. J lost 1 base, V lost 6 bases, and 14 bases had no gene match. The germline CDR1 and CDR2 sequences are MRHNA and SNTAGT. CDR3 sequence: CASRTLGNGRGSYEQYF. In DNA, the CDR3 is TGTGCCAGCAGGACTTTGGGTAACGGGAGGGGTTCCTACGAGCAGTACTTC.

The V call is TRBV7-9, the J call TRBJ1-5; the match to TRBD1 covers 10 bases. Germline V gene data show CDR1 as SEHNR and CDR2 as FQNEAQ (reference sequence). Unmatched junction bases numbered 13, after V lost 5 bases and J lost 3 bases. This CDR3 has 18 residues. The DNA of the CDR3 is TGTGCCAGCAGCCAGGGACAGGGGCTTGATAGCTACAATCAGCCCCAGCATTTT. Protein sequence: CASSQGQGLDSYNQPQHF.